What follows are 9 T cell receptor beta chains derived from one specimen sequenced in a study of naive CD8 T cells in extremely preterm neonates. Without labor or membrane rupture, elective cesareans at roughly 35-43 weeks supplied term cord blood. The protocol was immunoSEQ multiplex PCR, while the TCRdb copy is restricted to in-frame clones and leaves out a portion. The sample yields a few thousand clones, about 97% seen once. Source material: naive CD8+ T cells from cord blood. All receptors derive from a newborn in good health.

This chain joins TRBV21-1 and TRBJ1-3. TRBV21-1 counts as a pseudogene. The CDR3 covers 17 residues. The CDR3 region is CASRVLVATTRRNTIYF. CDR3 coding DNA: TGTGCCAGCAGGGTCTTGGTAGCTACAACACGACGAAACACCATATATTTT.

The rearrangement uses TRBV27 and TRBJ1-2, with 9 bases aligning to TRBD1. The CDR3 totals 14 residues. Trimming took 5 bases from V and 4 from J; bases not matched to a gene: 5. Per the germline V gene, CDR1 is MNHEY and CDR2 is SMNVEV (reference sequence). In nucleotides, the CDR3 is TGTGCCAGCAGTCCGACAGGGGGTCCCTATGGCTACACCTTC. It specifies CASSPTGGPYGYTF.

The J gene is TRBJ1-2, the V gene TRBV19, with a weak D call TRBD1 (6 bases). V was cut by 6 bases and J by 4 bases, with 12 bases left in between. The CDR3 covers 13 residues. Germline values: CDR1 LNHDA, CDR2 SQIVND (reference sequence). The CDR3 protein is CASRQQGSYGYTF. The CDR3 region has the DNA TGTGCCAGTAGACAACAGGGAAGCTATGGCTACACCTTC.

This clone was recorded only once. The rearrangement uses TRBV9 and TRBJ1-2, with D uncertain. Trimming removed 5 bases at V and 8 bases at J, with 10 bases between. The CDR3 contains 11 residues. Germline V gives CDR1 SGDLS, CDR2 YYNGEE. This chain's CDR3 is CASSGLEGYTF. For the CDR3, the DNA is TGTGCCAGCAGTGGTCTAGAGGGCTACACCTTC.

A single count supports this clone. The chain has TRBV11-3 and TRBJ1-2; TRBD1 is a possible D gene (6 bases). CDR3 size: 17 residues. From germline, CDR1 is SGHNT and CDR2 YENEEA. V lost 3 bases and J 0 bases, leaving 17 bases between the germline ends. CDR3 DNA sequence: TGTGCCAGCAGCTTGATAAAACAGGGCCCCGCTAACTATGGCTACACCTTC. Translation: CASSLIKQGPANYGYTF. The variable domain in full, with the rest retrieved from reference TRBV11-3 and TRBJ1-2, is EAGVVQSPRYKIIEKKQPVAFWCNPISGHNTLYWYLQNLGQGPELLIRYENEEAVDDSQLPKDRFSAERLKGVDSTLKIQPAELGDSAVYLCASSLIKQGPANYGYTFGSGTRLTVV.

CDR3 residues: CASSSPGQGARALHF. For the CDR3, the DNA is TGTGCCAGCAGTTCACCGGGACAGGGAGCAAGAGCCCTCCACTTT. The J gene is TRBJ1-6, the V gene TRBV27, with TRBD1 identical over 9 bases. V shed 4 bases, J shed 14 bases, and the junction held 12 bases outside the gene matches. CDR1 is MNHEY and CDR2 is SMNVEV in the germline V gene (reference sequence). CDR3 length: 15 amino acids.

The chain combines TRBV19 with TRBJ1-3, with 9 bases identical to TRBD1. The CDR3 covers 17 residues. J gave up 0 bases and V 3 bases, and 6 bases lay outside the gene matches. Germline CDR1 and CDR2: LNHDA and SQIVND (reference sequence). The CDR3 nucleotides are TGTGCCAGTAGTATTTACGGGACAGGGAGCTCTGGAAACACCATATATTTT. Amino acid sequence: CASSIYGTGSSGNTIYF.

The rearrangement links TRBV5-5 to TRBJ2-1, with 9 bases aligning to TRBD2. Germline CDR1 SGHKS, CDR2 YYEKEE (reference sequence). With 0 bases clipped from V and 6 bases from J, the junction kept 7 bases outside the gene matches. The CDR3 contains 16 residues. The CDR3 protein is CASSLDTGLARNEQFF. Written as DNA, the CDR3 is TGTGCCAGCAGCTTGGATACGGGACTAGCCCGCAATGAGCAGTTCTTC.

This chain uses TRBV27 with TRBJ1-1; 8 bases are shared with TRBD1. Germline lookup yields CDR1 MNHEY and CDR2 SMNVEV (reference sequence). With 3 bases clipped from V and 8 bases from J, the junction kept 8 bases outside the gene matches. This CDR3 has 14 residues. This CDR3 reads CASSFGTGGGEAFF. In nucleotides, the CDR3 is TGTGCCAGCAGTTTCGGGACAGGAGGAGGCGAAGCTTTCTTT.